The rows below give T cell receptor beta chains drawn from one sample of a study of blood T cell repertoires in COVID-19. Using immunoSEQ multiplex PCR, the repertoire was profiled, and TCRdb retains in-frame clones only, with some absent. Of roughly 280,000 clones in the sample, about nine tenths were seen once. The sequenced sample was peripheral blood. These receptors were taken from a man over 45 with acute or convalescent COVID-19. Each CDR3 is given with its conserved first and last residue. The D gene is left open where the match is weak. Clone sizes are given selectively: once, few, many, or a class where the clone is expanded.

v_call	clone_size	j_call	d_call	cdr3_aa	cdr3_nt
TRBV12-3/TRBV12-4	-	TRBJ1-2	-	CASSLGSGGYTF	TGTGCCAGCAGTTTAGGATCGGGTGGCTACACCTTC
TRBV29-1	-	TRBJ2-2	-	CSVEDRGKTGELFF	TGCAGCGTTGAAGATCGGGGAAAGACCGGGGAGCTGTTTTTT
TRBV6-2/TRBV6-3	-	TRBJ2-2	TRBD2	CASSTPGRGLAGRTGELFF	TGTGCCAGCAGTACCCCCGGCCGGGGACTAGCGGGACGAACCGGGGAGCTGTTTTTT
TRBV7-3	-	TRBJ2-7	TRBD1	CASSVGTGNEQYF	TGTGCCAGCAGCGTCGGGACAGGCAACGAGCAGTACTTC
TRBV10-3	-	TRBJ1-2	-	CAISESGGGARYGYTF	TGTGCCATCAGTGAGTCGGGTGGGGGCGCCCGCTATGGCTACACCTTC
TRBV6-4	-	TRBJ2-5	-	CASRGPGTCQETQYF	TGTGCCAGCAGGGGTCCTGGGACTTGTCAAGAGACCCAGTACTTC
TRBV5-1	-	TRBJ2-1	TRBD2	CASSFGTTLYNEQFF	TGCGCCAGCAGCTTCGGGACTACACTATACAATGAGCAGTTCTTC
TRBV3-1/TRBV3-2	once	TRBJ1-5	-	CASSQGTLGGSLGAQPQHF	TGTGCCAGCAGCCAAGGAACCCTTGGCGGGTCCCTTGGAGCTCAGCCCCAGCATTTT
TRBV6-1	-	TRBJ1-6	-	CASSDQGQNSPLHF	TGTGCCAGCAGTGATCAGGGGCAGAATTCACCCCTCCACTTT
TRBV5-4	-	TRBJ1-1	TRBD1	CASSLAWTGGASEAFF	TGTGCCAGCAGCTTGGCCTGGACAGGGGGCGCTTCTGAAGCTTTCTTT
TRBV6-6	-	TRBJ2-7	-	CASSGRDFYSYEQYF	TGTGCCAGCAGTGGCCGGGACTTCTACAGCTACGAGCAGTACTTC
TRBV7-2	-	TRBJ1-2	TRBD1	CASSLGSGTGSPPYTF	TGTGCCAGCAGCTTAGGGTCCGGGACAGGGAGTCCTCCGTACACCTTC
TRBV6-2/TRBV6-3	-	TRBJ2-2	TRBD1	CASSYLLGGQRNTGELFF	TGTGCCAGCAGTTATCTCCTAGGGGGACAGAGGAACACCGGGGAGCTGTTTTTT
TRBV2	-	TRBJ1-6	TRBD1	CASWPGQGGSPLHF	TGTGCCAGCTGGCCGGGACAGGGTGGTTCACCCCTCCACTTT
TRBV7-9	once	TRBJ1-6	-	CASSPSLWGYSPLHF	TGTGCCAGCAGCCCCTCTCTCTGGGGCTATTCACCCCTCCACTTT
TRBV2	-	TRBJ2-2	-	CASSEGANINTGELFF	TGTGCCAGCAGTGAAGGCGCAAATATTAACACCGGGGAGCTGTTTTTT
TRBV19	-	TRBJ1-1	TRBD1	CASNPGTGGRNTEAFF	TGTGCCAGTAACCCCGGTACAGGGGGCAGGAACACTGAAGCTTTCTTT
TRBV24-1	-	TRBJ2-7	-	CATPTVTYEQYF	TGTGCCACCCCGACAGTTACCTACGAGCAGTACTTC
TRBV11-2	-	TRBJ2-1	TRBD2	CASSPGRGGDEQFF	TGTGCCAGCAGCCCCGGCCGCGGGGGTGATGAGCAGTTCTTC
TRBV16	once	TRBJ1-1	-	CASSQSRETEAFF	TGTGCCAGCAGCCAATCGAGGGAGACTGAAGCTTTCTTT
TRBV28	many	TRBJ2-7	TRBD2	CASSFRTSGEASYEQYF	TGTGCCAGCAGTTTCCGGACTAGCGGGGAAGCTTCCTACGAGCAGTACTTC
TRBV27	-	TRBJ2-1	-	CASSFRDRRVDEQFF	TGTGCCAGCAGTTTTCGAGACAGGCGGGTGGATGAGCAGTTCTTC
TRBV11-2	-	TRBJ1-1	-	CASSVAPTANTEAFF	TGTGCCAGCAGCGTGGCACCGACAGCAAACACTGAAGCTTTCTTT
TRBV19	once	TRBJ1-2	-	CASSINRGVPTGTGLNYGYTF	TGTGCCAGTAGTATAAACCGGGGGGTCCCAACCGGGACGGGACTTAACTATGGCTACACCTTC
TRBV18	-	TRBJ2-1	-	CASSPRDWKFF	TGTGCCAGCTCACCAAGGGACTGGAAGTTCTTC
TRBV5-5	-	TRBJ2-5	TRBD2	CASSQGLAGGEAETQYF	TGTGCCAGCAGCCAAGGACTAGCGGGGGGCGAAGCCGAGACCCAGTACTTC
TRBV12-3/TRBV12-4	-	TRBJ2-7	-	CASSLTLYEQYF	TGTGCCAGCAGTCTTACGCTATACGAGCAGTACTTC
TRBV5-6	-	TRBJ1-1	-	CASSLRGLGTEAFF	TGTGCCAGCAGCTTAAGAGGGCTAGGCACTGAAGCTTTCTTT
TRBV10-2	-	TRBJ1-1	-	CASSPGGRLSLFTEAFF	TGCGCCAGCAGCCCCGGAGGACGGCTTAGTCTCTTTACTGAAGCTTTCTTT
TRBV29-1	-	TRBJ1-1	TRBD1	CSVRRTGGDTEAFF	TGCAGCGTAAGAAGAACAGGGGGGGACACTGAAGCTTTCTTT
TRBV9	few	TRBJ1-1	-	CASSVGPLRNTEAFF	TGTGCCAGCAGCGTAGGGCCCTTAAGGAACACTGAAGCTTTCTTT
TRBV6-5	-	TRBJ2-7	TRBD1	CASSPGQASYEQYF	TGTGCCAGCAGCCCCGGACAGGCCTCCTACGAGCAGTACTTC
TRBV10-3	-	TRBJ1-6	-	CAISSQGSPLHF	TGTGCCATCAGTTCACAGGGTTCACCCCTCCACTTT
TRBV9	-	TRBJ1-2	TRBD1	CASSVDGQGYGYTF	TGTGCCAGCAGCGTAGATGGACAGGGGTATGGCTACACCTTC
TRBV27	-	TRBJ1-2	TRBD1	CASSFFRGQSYGYTF	TGTGCCAGCAGTTTTTTCAGGGGGCAGTCCTATGGCTACACCTTC
TRBV10-3	-	TRBJ2-7	-	CAIGGTVSSYEQYF	TGTGCCATCGGCGGAACGGTGAGCTCCTACGAGCAGTACTTC
TRBV13	few	TRBJ2-3	TRBD2	CASSLESRLAGGSYTQYF	TGTGCCAGCAGCTTAGAGTCTCGACTAGCGGGGGGTAGCTATACGCAGTATTTT
TRBV19	-	TRBJ1-2	-	CASSLSTQGIGYGYTF	TGTGCCAGTAGTCTCTCAACACAGGGCATTGGCTATGGCTACACCTTC
TRBV7-9	-	TRBJ2-7	TRBD1	CASSPSDRGPYEQYF	TGTGCCAGCAGCCCATCCGACAGGGGGCCCTACGAGCAGTACTTC
TRBV12-3/TRBV12-4	few	TRBJ2-1	-	CASSVTRYNEQFF	TGTGCCAGCAGTGTCACCAGGTACAATGAGCAGTTCTTC
TRBV12-3/TRBV12-4	-	TRBJ1-1	-	CASSPSRTEAFF	TGTGCCAGCAGTCCTTCTCGCACTGAAGCTTTCTTT
TRBV7-9	-	TRBJ1-4	TRBD1	CASSPDRGSNEKLFF	TGTGCCAGCAGCCCGGACAGGGGATCTAATGAAAAACTGTTTTTT
TRBV13	-	TRBJ2-1	-	CASSFRGRYNEQFF	TGTGCCAGCAGCTTTCGAGGGAGATACAATGAGCAGTTCTTC
TRBV11-3	-	TRBJ1-2	TRBD1	CASSLDRDRGPTF	TGTGCCAGCAGCTTAGATCGGGACAGGGGACCCACCTTC
TRBV11-3	once	TRBJ2-1	-	CASSFQSGSSYNEQFF	TGTGCCAGCAGCTTCCAGAGCGGCTCCTCCTACAATGAGCAGTTCTTC
TRBV30	-	TRBJ2-5	-	CAWSRLTQETQYF	TGTGCCTGGAGCCGACTGACCCAAGAGACCCAGTACTTC
TRBV4-2	-	TRBJ2-1	TRBD2	CASSQGLAGVSEQFF	TGTGCCAGCAGCCAAGGACTAGCGGGGGTCTCTGAGCAGTTCTTC
TRBV4-2	few	TRBJ1-6	-	CASSQGIQEDNSPLHF	TGTGCCAGCAGCCAAGGAATCCAGGAAGATAATTCACCCCTCCACTTT
TRBV4-1	-	TRBJ2-7	TRBD1	CASSPRDSNTYEQYF	TGCGCCAGCAGCCCCCGGGACAGCAACACCTACGAGCAGTACTTC
TRBV11-2	-	TRBJ1-2	-	CASSPRDNSYGYTF	TGTGCCAGCAGCCCACGGGACAACTCATATGGCTACACCTTC
TRBV11-2	-	TRBJ1-1	-	CASSPVGGTEAFF	TGTGCCAGCAGCCCCGTGGGGGGAACTGAAGCTTTCTTT
TRBV12-5	-	TRBJ1-5	-	CASGLVVRGLGNQPQHF	TGTGCTAGTGGTTTGGTCGTGAGGGGACTCGGGAATCAGCCCCAGCATTTT
TRBV9	-	TRBJ2-2	-	CASSVYPGDAGELFF	TGTGCCAGCAGCGTATATCCAGGGGACGCCGGGGAGCTGTTTTTT
TRBV21-1	-	TRBJ2-7	-	CASSKGNRGGYEQYF	TGTGCCAGCAGCAAAGGAAACAGGGGGGGTTACGAGCAGTACTTC
TRBV7-8	-	TRBJ1-3	-	CASSSGNSGNTIYF	TGTGCCAGCTCTTCGGGGAATTCTGGAAACACCATATATTTT
TRBV2	few	TRBJ2-7	-	CASKTLPLVEQYF	TGTGCCAGCAAAACGCTACCCCTAGTCGAGCAGTACTTC
TRBV28	once	TRBJ1-2	TRBD1	CASSPPQGAVTNYGYTF	TGTGCCAGCAGCCCCCCCCAGGGGGCCGTCACTAACTATGGCTACACCTTC